This T cell receptor beta chain comes out of a study of T cell responses to AZD1222 COVID-19 vaccine. Produced via immunoSEQ multiplex PCR; TCRdb's table is partial and in-frame only. This table has approximately 150,000 clones, more than 85% appearing once. For this clone: Its antigen is still unknown.

Notes on the study in general: Only a handful of individuals given AZD1222 were seropositive at baseline. Only after the peak T cell response were repertoires sampled. Donors, mostly white British, included more females; clonal diversity was possibly underestimated.

The sequencing used peripheral blood, collected 28 days after the second AZD1222 dose. This clonotype was sampled from an adult who received the AZD1222 COVID-19 vaccine.

The CDR3 reads CASSPNGLRTSTEAFF. CDR3 nucleotides: TGCGCCAGCAGCCCAAATGGCCTTAGGACATCCACTGAAGCTTTCTTT. The chain has TRBV4-1 and TRBJ1-1, with TRBD1 as a possible D gene (5 bases). Germline V gives CDR1 MGHRA, CDR2 YSYEKL. Trimming stripped 4 bases from V and 4 bases from J, with 19 bases between. This CDR3 spans 16 amino acids.